This TCR beta chain was identified in a study of CD8 T cells in Susac syndrome. RNA, at about 0.45 to 1 ug, was reverse transcribed with random hexamers. In TCRdb, the immunoSEQ multiplex PCR reads were re-called with MiXCR into one record per CDR3 protein. The sample lists about 120,000 distinct CDR3 sequences, roughly 95% seen once, with approximately 0.15% in the top ten. This CDR3 spans 15 amino acids. Germline V CDR1 and CDR2: SEHNR, FQNEAQ (reference sequence). Trimming took 5 bases from V and 5 from J, leaving 15 bases between them. The chain links TRBV7-9 to TRBJ2-2; D is unresolved. Sample: CD4+ T cells from PBMCs. This TCR came from a human donor with Susac syndrome. CDR3 DNA sequence: TGTGCCAGCAGCCGAGGCTACGAACGGACCGGGGAGCTGTTTTTT. This encodes CASSRGYERTGELFF.